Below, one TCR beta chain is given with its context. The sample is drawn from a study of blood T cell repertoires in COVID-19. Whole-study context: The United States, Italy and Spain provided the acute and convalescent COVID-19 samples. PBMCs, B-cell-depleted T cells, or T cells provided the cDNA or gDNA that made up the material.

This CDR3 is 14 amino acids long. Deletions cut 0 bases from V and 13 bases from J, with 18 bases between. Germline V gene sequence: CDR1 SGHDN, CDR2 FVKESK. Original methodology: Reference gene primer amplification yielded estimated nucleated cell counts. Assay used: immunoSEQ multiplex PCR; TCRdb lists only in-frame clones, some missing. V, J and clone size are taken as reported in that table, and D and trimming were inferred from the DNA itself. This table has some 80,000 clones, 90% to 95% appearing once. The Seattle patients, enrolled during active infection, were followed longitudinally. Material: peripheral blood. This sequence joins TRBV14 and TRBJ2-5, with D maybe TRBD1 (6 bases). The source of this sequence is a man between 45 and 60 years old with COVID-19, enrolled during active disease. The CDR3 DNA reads TGTGCCAGCAGCCAAGAGTCACGTCGGGACACCTTGTACTTC. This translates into CASSQESRRDTLYF.